This T cell receptor beta chain emerged from a study of monozygotic twins with inflammatory bowel disease (dated by TCRdb to the late 2010s). Regarding the study in general: In total, approximately 30 monozygotic twin pairs made up the full study: 19 Danish pairs, all IBD-discordant, plus nine German pairs, of which four were IBD-concordant and five were IBD-discordant. Each individual had, on average, about 151 000 unique TCRalpha sequences and 181 000 unique TCRbeta sequences available for analysis. The search for disease-associated traits relied mainly on comparing IBD patients with their genetically identical healthy co-twins within discordant pairs. The research as a whole found: No difference in repertoire similarity was observed between concordant and discordant twins, possibly owing to limited statistical power. Compared with healthy twins, IBD patients shared fewer clonotypes with other individuals, and the difference was most pronounced in patients with signs of disease activity. The analysis was unable to tell apart different T cell subtypes. Background noise and inter-individual variability may have been introduced into the repertoires by the differing immunosuppressive treatments among patients. The results gave no support for a single strong signal or clonotype linked to IBD. TCRbeta repertoire diversity, by inverse Simpson index, was decreased in IBD patients compared with their healthy co-twins.

CDR1 and CDR2, looked up from the germline V gene, are SGHAT and FQNNGV. Spanning cysteine to phenylalanine, the CDR3 consists of 16 amino acids. Nucleotide data are not available. From each donor, a roughly 2.3 ml peripheral blood sample was collected into PAXgene tubes and stored at -80 degrees C. Without T cell sorting, total RNA was isolated from whole blood using the PAXgene blood miRNA kit on an automated QIAcube. Deep TCRalpha and TCRbeta repertoire profiling with unique molecular barcoding was performed on peripheral blood of monozygotic twin pairs concordant or discordant for inflammatory bowel disease. For every twin pair, smoking habits were documented, and each individual was categorised as a current, former or never smoker. Library prep was done by 5' RACE. Each TCR library was prepared from about 4,000 ng of total RNA. For each sample, cDNA was synthesized in eight separate reactions using SMARTScribe reverse transcriptase. During cDNA synthesis, unique molecular identifiers containing a 6-nucleotide sample barcode were introduced by template switching. TCRalpha and TCRbeta cDNA was amplified in two nested PCRs of 16 and 9 cycles, and bead purification was carried out after each PCR. Before amplification, cDNA was treated with uracil DNA-glycosylase and purified using the QIAquick PCR purification kit. The second PCR added Illumina TruSeq-compatible adapters along with sample-specific barcodes. Library quality and concentration were assessed using TapeStation and Qubit, and 5 to 6 ng of each library was pooled. Sequencing of the pooled libraries was done on an Illumina HiSeq2500 single-index Rapid Run using custom sequencing primers and 2 x 100 bp reads. For the original study's pipeline: MiGEC version 1.2.6 was used for UMI-based consensus assembly, which corrected PCR and sequencing errors. MiXCR version 2.1.1 was used for V(D)J alignment, clonotype assembly and CDR3 extraction. To normalise gene usage, clonotype sharing and MAIT/NKT TCR abundance, the top 1000, 10 000 and 20 000 clonotypes in each sample were analysed. After downsampling to 27 000 UMIs, diversity was calculated as the inverse Simpson index using the vegan R package. Paired Mann-Whitney U tests were applied to discordant twin pairs, with Benjamini-Hochberg correction for multiple testing. TCRdb reprocessed the reads; each CDR3 protein sequence makes one entry, and DNA is unavailable. Here the V and J calls rest on TCRdb's processing, not on the authors' analysis. This sample's listing comprises 210,000 or so distinct CDR3 sequences. Of the sample, roughly 7.5% falls within the top ten clones.

For this clonotype: This clone's antigen is unknown.

The clonotype was recovered from a human donor with ulcerative colitis or Crohn's disease, or a healthy co-twin of an affected twin (not recorded which). The material sequenced was blood. The chain joins TRBV11-2 to TRBJ2-1; TCRdb's D call, TRBD2, is unchecked because there is no DNA. CDR3 region: CASSPIRGGLYNEQFF.